Presented here are 12 T cell receptor beta chains from one specimen sequenced in a study of blood T cell repertoires in COVID-19. Some clones are missing from TCRdb's copy, which holds only in-frame ones; the method was immunoSEQ multiplex PCR. The sample shows approximately 60,000 clones, approximately 88% of them seen only once. Sequencing was done on a sample of peripheral blood. The receptors were gathered from a man between 70 and 80 years old with active COVID-19.

To note about this clone: The junction and the germline gene differ at one end; a read error may be behind it. CDR3 in amino acids: CASTVDWTLVLF. The DNA for the CDR3 is TGTGCCAGCACTGTGGACTGGACCTTAGTCTTGTTT. The gene calls are TRBV6-5 and TRBJ1-2, with D unresolved. CDR3 size: 12 residues. CDR1 and CDR2 (germline): MNHEY, SVGAGI.

The chain carries TRBV6-4 and TRBJ2-7; D uncertain. V shed 0 bases and J shed 0 bases, with 12 bases lying between them. Germline V gene data show CDR1 as MRHNA and CDR2 as SNTAGT. The CDR3 covers 16 residues. CDR3 region: CASSDSYTISSYEQYF. In DNA, the CDR3 is TGTGCCAGCAGTGACTCATATACCATCAGCTCCTACGAGCAGTACTTC.

The rearrangement links TRBV5-1 to TRBJ2-2; TRBD1 matches at 9 bases. The CDR3 has 16 amino acids. J gave up 4 bases and V 4 bases, and 8 bases lay outside the gene matches. The germline CDR1 and CDR2 sequences are SGHRS and YFSETQ. The CDR3 region is CASSPLDRGVTGELFF. DNA for the CDR3: TGCGCCAGCAGCCCCTTGGACAGGGGAGTCACCGGGGAGCTGTTTTTT.

This clone was counted once. The chain carries TRBV3-1 (or the pseudogene TRBV3-2) and TRBJ1-4, with D maybe TRBD1 (6 bases). V lost 0 bases, J lost 5 bases, and 13 bases lay in between. CDR1 is LGHDT, CDR2 YNNKEL, per germline (reference sequence). The CDR3 is 16 residues long. For the CDR3, the DNA is TGTGCCAGCAGCCAAGACGGCAGGGGTAGGAATGAAAAACTGTTTTTT. It yields the protein CASSQDGRGRNEKLFF.

The J gene is TRBJ1-4, the V gene TRBV5-6; D may be TRBD1 (6 bases). This CDR3 is 17 amino acids long. Per the germline V gene, CDR1 is SGHDT and CDR2 is YYEEEE. Trimming took off 1 base at V and 7 bases at J, with 20 bases between the two ends. In DNA, the CDR3 is TGTGCCAGCAGCTTGAGACAGGCCTCTGAATACGGTGAAAAACTGTTTTTT. It encodes CASSLRQASEYGEKLFF.

The chain couples TRBV5-1 to TRBJ2-3; maybe TRBD1 (6 bases). CDR3 length equals 21 residues. CDR1 is SGHRS and CDR2 is YFSETQ in the germline V gene. Trimming removed 5 bases at V and 2 bases at J, with 33 bases between. The CDR3 sequence: CASRSRFQDSRTLFPTDTQYF. Here the CDR3 DNA reads TGCGCCAGCAGGTCTCGATTCCAGGACAGCCGAACCTTGTTTCCCACAGATACGCAGTATTTT.

The chain combines TRBV7-6 with TRBJ2-1, with 9 bases lining up with TRBD1. CDR3 length: 15 amino acids. Germline CDR1 reads SGHVS; CDR2 reads FNYEAQ. Germline trimming cut 2 bases from V and 7 bases from J; bases unmatched to any gene: 6. The CDR3 DNA is TGTGCCAGCAGCTTATCGGGGACAGGGCTAAATGAGCAGTTCTTC. Amino acids: CASSLSGTGLNEQFF.

This clone was recorded once. The J gene is TRBJ2-3, the V gene TRBV28, with D tentatively TRBD2 (6 bases). Germline V gene lookup returns CDR1 MDHEN and CDR2 SYDVKM. V shed 2 bases and J shed 0 bases, with 15 bases lying between them. The CDR3 has 17 amino acids. The CDR3 DNA sequence: TGTGCCAGCAGTTTAGGTGGAGCTAGCGACAGCACAGATACGCAGTATTTT. As protein: CASSLGGASDSTDTQYF.

A few counts support this clone. The rearrangement links TRBV7-2 to TRBJ2-7; 9 bases are shared with TRBD2. Unmatched junction bases numbered 14, after V lost 4 bases and J lost 7 bases. Per the germline V gene, CDR1 is SGHTA and CDR2 is FQGNSA. This CDR3 has 16 residues. CDR3 in amino acids: CASSSYSGRRAGEQYF. CDR3 sequence (DNA): TGTGCCAGCAGCTCGTATAGCGGGAGAAGGGCAGGAGAGCAGTACTTC.

This clone showed up just a few times. The rearrangement joins TRBV5-6 to TRBJ2-7; the D is unclear. CDR3 size: 13 residues. Germline CDR1 SGHDT, CDR2 YYEEEE. Trimming stripped 2 bases from V and 0 bases from J, with 6 bases between. CDR3 protein: CASSFLLSYEQYF. In DNA, the CDR3 is TGTGCCAGCAGCTTCCTCCTCTCCTACGAGCAGTACTTC.

The J gene is TRBJ2-5, the V gene TRBV5-4; the D is unclear. This CDR3 spans 13 amino acids. Between the trimmed V and J ends, which lost 6 bases and 0 bases, there was a span of 9 bases. CDR1 SGHNT and CDR2 YYREEE come from the germline V gene (reference sequence). The CDR3: CASNTQYQETQYF. CDR3 DNA: TGTGCCAGCAATACACAGTACCAAGAGACCCAGTACTTC. The full variable domain, in which reference TRBV5-4 and TRBJ2-5 provide the parts outside the CDR3, is ETGVTQSPTHLIKTRGQQVTLRCSSQSGHNTVSWYQQALGQGPQFIFQYYREEENGRGNFPPRFSGLQFPNYSSELNVNALELDDSALYLCASNTQYQETQYFGPGTRLLVL.

The CDR3 coding sequence is TGTGCCAGCAGCCCGGGACTAGCGGGAGAAGATACGCAGTATTTT. Amino acids: CASSPGLAGEDTQYF. The gene calls are TRBV7-2 and TRBJ2-3, with 14 bases matching TRBD2. The J segment lost 5 bases and the V segment lost 5 bases, leaving 3 bases of the junction unmatched. CDR3 size: 15 residues. Germline V gene sequence: CDR1 SGHTA, CDR2 FQGNSA.